The rows below give T cell receptor beta chains drawn from one sample of a study of blood T cell repertoires in COVID-19. Sequenced by immunoSEQ multiplex PCR; TCRdb stores in-frame clones only, minus some. The sample lists 120,000 to 150,000 clones, 60% to 85% occurring once. The specimen sequenced was peripheral blood. The receptor source for this set is a man aged 45-60 years with acute or convalescent COVID-19. The CDR3 runs from the conserved cysteine through the conserved F or W. A D gene is named only where the DNA matches it firmly. The size entry is marked missing in some rows and otherwise reads once, few, many or a size class.

abundance	len	j_gene	v_gene	d_gene	CDR3aa	CDR3nt
NA	14	TRBJ2-5	TRBV5-1	NA	CASSLGSGQETQYF	TGCGCCAGCAGCTTGGGCTCAGGGCAAGAGACCCAGTACTTC
NA	13	TRBJ1-1	TRBV5-1	TRBD1	CASSGQGNTEAFF	TGCGCCAGCAGCGGACAGGGAAACACTGAAGCTTTCTTT
NA	15	TRBJ1-2	TRBV3-1/TRBV3-2	NA	CASSQDPRQRYGYTF	TGTGCCAGCAGCCAAGATCCCCGACAGCGCTATGGCTACACCTTC
many	17	TRBJ1-2	TRBV4-1	TRBD1	CASSQPTGARANYGYTF	TGCGCCAGCAGCCAACCGACAGGGGCGCGGGCTAACTATGGCTACACCTTC
NA	15	TRBJ2-2	TRBV6-5	NA	CASSRTDTNTGELFF	TGTGCCAGCAGTCGGACAGATACGAACACCGGGGAGCTGTTTTTT
NA	13	TRBJ1-1	TRBV6-1	NA	CASSDSFQARIHF	TGTGCCAGCAGTGATAGTTTTCAGGCACGGATCCACTTT
NA	15	TRBJ2-2	TRBV19	TRBD1	CATNPGQGYTGELFF	TGTGCCACCAACCCGGGACAGGGGTACACCGGGGAGCTGTTTTTT
NA	21	TRBJ2-4	TRBV14	TRBD2	CASSQKTPFLSSGGRRNIQYF	TGTGCCAGCAGCCAAAAAACTCCCTTCCTCAGTAGCGGGGGTCGGAGAAACATTCAGTACTTC
NA	16	TRBJ2-1	TRBV6-2/TRBV6-3	TRBD1	CASSDLRDRPYNEQFF	TGTGCCAGCAGCGACCTCCGGGACAGGCCTTACAATGAGCAGTTCTTC
NA	15	TRBJ2-2	TRBV19	TRBD2	CASSVGTSGTGELFF	TGTGCCAGTAGTGTCGGGACTAGCGGCACCGGGGAGCTGTTTTTT
NA	12	TRBJ1-1	TRBV28	NA	CASSLRFSEAFF	TGTGCCAGCAGTTTACGGTTTTCTGAAGCTTTCTTT
NA	15	TRBJ2-3	TRBV7-6	TRBD1	CASSPGQGAGDTQYF	TGTGCCAGCAGCCCTGGACAGGGGGCTGGTGATACGCAGTATTTT
NA	14	TRBJ1-6	TRBV5-4	TRBD1	CASSGDRDNSPLHF	TGTGCCAGCAGCGGGGACAGGGATAATTCACCCCTCCACTTT
NA	15	TRBJ2-3	TRBV7-3	NA	CASSLNRQPGDTQYF	TGTGCCAGCAGCTTAAACAGGCAACCGGGAGATACGCAGTATTTT
NA	16	TRBJ2-7	TRBV5-1	TRBD1	CASSFQPGTGGYEQYF	TGCGCCAGCAGCTTCCAACCCGGGACAGGGGGCTACGAGCAGTACTTC
NA	11	TRBJ2-1	TRBV15	NA	CATSRAWEQFF	TGTGCCACCAGCAGGGCCTGGGAGCAGTTCTTC
NA	14	TRBJ2-2	TRBV5-1	NA	CASSSTANTGELFF	TGCGCCAGCAGCTCGACAGCGAACACCGGGGAGCTGTTTTTT
once	15	TRBJ2-7	TRBV21-1	NA	CASSKVRDSHYEQYF	TGTGCCAGCAGCAAAGTTAGGGACAGCCATTACGAGCAGTACTTC
NA	17	TRBJ2-1	TRBV4-1	TRBD2	CASSQASERGFYNEQFF	TGCGCCAGCAGCCAAGCTTCCGAGCGGGGGTTCTACAATGAGCAGTTCTTC
NA	15	TRBJ1-4	TRBV19	NA	CASTFRAGLGEKLFF	TGTGCCAGTACATTCCGAGCGGGGCTCGGGGAAAAACTGTTTTTT
NA	15	TRBJ1-1	TRBV18	NA	CASSQRTRRGTEAFF	TGTGCCAGCTCACAACGGACACGAAGGGGCACTGAAGCTTTCTTT
NA	12	TRBJ2-5	TRBV30	NA	CAWSTNQETQYF	TGTGCCTGGAGCACTAACCAAGAGACCCAGTACTTC
NA	15	TRBJ1-1	TRBV5-4	NA	CASSSEPTGNTEAFF	TGTGCCAGCAGCTCCGAACCGACAGGGAACACTGAAGCTTTCTTT
NA	16	TRBJ2-2	TRBV4-1	NA	CASSPRPRGNTGELFF	TGCGCCAGCAGCCCCCGACCAAGGGGGAACACCGGGGAGCTGTTTTTT
few	16	TRBJ2-1	TRBV28	NA	CASRPRPRISYNEQFF	TGTGCCAGCAGACCCCGCCCCAGGATTTCCTACAATGAGCAGTTCTTC
NA	14	TRBJ2-7	TRBV6-2/TRBV6-3	NA	CASSKSGDSYEQYF	TGTGCCAGCAGTAAATCAGGGGACTCCTACGAGCAGTACTTC
NA	16	TRBJ2-7	TRBV4-1	TRBD1	CASSRVRGQGVYEQYF	TGCGCCAGCAGCCGAGTCAGAGGACAGGGAGTCTACGAGCAGTACTTC
NA	16	TRBJ2-2	TRBV9	TRBD1	CASSGRQGTNTGELFF	TGTGCCAGCAGCGGAAGACAGGGCACGAACACCGGGGAGCTGTTTTTT
NA	14	TRBJ1-2	TRBV6-5	NA	CASSLGGLSYGYTF	TGTGCCAGTTCCCTCGGGGGGCTAAGCTATGGCTACACCTTC
few	18	TRBJ1-5	TRBV6-1	NA	CASSAKTGSTFWDQPQHF	TGTGCCAGCAGTGCGAAGACAGGTTCCACCTTTTGGGATCAGCCCCAGCATTTT
few	15	TRBJ1-4	TRBV6-1	TRBD1	CASSDTGAAQEKLFF	TGTGCCAGCAGTGACACAGGGGCGGCTCAGGAAAAACTGTTTTTT
NA	14	TRBJ1-1	TRBV7-3	NA	CASSWTHENTEAFF	TGTGCCAGCAGTTGGACACACGAGAACACTGAAGCTTTCTTT
NA	14	TRBJ2-4	TRBV9	NA	CASSVDISARIQYF	TGTGCCAGCAGCGTAGATATCTCCGCCCGGATTCAGTACTTC
NA	13	TRBJ2-3	TRBV3-1/TRBV3-2	NA	CASSQNRGDTQYF	TGTGCCAGCAGCCAAAATAGGGGTGATACGCAGTATTTT
NA	14	TRBJ1-2	TRBV5-1	NA	CASSLGGILRGYTF	TGCGCCAGCAGCTTGGGAGGTATTTTGCGTGGCTACACCTTC
NA	13	TRBJ2-5	TRBV2	NA	CASSELGLETQYF	TGTGCCAGCAGTGAATTGGGCCTGGAGACCCAGTACTTC